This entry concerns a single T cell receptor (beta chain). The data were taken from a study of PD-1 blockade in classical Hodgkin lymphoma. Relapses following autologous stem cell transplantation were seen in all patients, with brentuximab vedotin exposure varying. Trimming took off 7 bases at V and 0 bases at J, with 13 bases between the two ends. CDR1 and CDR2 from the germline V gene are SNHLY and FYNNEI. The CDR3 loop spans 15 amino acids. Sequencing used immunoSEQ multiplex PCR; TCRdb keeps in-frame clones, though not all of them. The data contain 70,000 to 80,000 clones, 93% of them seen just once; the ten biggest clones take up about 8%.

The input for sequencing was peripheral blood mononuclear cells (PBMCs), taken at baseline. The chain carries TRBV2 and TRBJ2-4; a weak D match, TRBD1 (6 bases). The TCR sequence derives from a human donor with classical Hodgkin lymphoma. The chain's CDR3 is CASTSGVLAKNIQYF. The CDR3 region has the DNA TGTGCCAGCACGTCAGGGGTTCTAGCCAAAAACATTCAGTACTTC. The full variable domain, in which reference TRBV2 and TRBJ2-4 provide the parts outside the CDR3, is EPEVTQTPSHQVTQMGQEVILRCVPISNHLYFYWYRQILGQKVEFLVSFYNNEISEKSEIFDDQFSVERPDGSNFTLKIRSTKLEDSAMYFCASTSGVLAKNIQYFGAGTRLSVL.